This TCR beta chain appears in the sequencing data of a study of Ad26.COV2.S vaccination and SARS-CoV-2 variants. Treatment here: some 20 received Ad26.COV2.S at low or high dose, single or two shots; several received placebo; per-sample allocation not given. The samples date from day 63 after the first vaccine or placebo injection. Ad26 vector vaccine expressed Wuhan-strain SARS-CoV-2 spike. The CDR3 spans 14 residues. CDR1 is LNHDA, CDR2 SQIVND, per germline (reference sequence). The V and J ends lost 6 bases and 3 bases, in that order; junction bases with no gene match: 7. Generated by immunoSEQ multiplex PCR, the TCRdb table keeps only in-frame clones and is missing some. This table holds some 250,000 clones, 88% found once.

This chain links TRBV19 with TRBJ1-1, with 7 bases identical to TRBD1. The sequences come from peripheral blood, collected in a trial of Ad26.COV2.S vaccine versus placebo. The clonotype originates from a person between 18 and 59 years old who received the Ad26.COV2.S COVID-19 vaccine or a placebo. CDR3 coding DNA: TGTGCCAGTAGCAAACAGGGGTTTTACACTGAAGCTTTCTTT. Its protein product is CASSKQGFYTEAFF.